This T cell receptor beta chain was sequenced for a study of regulatory T cells in long-lasting Graves disease. The trim removed 7 bases at V and 8 bases at J, leaving 9 bases unmatched. The CDR3 is 13 residues long. The germline V gene encodes CDR1 SGHNT and CDR2 YYREEE (reference sequence). Noted time point: newly diagnosed GD, antithyroid drugs for less than 3 months. RNA extracted from PBMCs served as the sequencing template. American Thyroid Association guidelines were used to diagnose Graves' disease. Recruitment took place at an endocrinology department in Xi'an, China. Study-level findings and limits: Persistent-disease Graves' patients showed less TCR diversity than new cases.

Investigators prepared the TCR beta libraries by applying iRepertoire HTBI primers and Arm-PCR of CDR3 regions. As originally analysed: Sequenced samples collectively carried under 75 TRBV and 14 to 15 TRBJ segments. TCRdb passed the multiplex PCR reads through MiXCR, listing each CDR3 protein once. The V and J calls shown here were made by TCRdb, not taken from the authors' results. The data show under 250,000 distinct CDR3 sequences, with 20% seen just once and over 11% held by the top ten. Many counts were recorded for this clonotype. Its target is not known. This specimen was peripheral blood mononuclear cells (PBMCs), taken at new diagnosis, from a patient treated with antithyroid drugs. V gene TRBV5-4 combines with J gene TRBJ1-2; 9 bases map to TRBD1. This receptor was identified in a female donor with Graves disease. CDR3 coding DNA: TGTGCCAGCGGTATACAGGGGGCGGGAGGCTACACCTTC. Its translation is CASGIQGAGGYTF.